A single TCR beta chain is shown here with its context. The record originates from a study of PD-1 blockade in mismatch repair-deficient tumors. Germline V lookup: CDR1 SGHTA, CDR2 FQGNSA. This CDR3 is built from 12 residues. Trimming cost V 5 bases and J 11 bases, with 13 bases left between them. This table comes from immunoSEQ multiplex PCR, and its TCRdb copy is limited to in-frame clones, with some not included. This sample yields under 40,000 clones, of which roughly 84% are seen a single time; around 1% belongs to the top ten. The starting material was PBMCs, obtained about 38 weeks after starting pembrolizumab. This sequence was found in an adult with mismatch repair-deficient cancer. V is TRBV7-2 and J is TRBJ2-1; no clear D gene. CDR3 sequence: CASSVSQTQQFF. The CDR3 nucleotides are TGTGCCAGCAGCGTAAGCCAGACACAGCAGTTCTTC. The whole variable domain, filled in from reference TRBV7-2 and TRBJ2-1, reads GAGVSQSPSNKVTEKGKDVELRCDPISGHTALYWYRQSLGQGLEFLIYFQGNSAPDKSGLPSDRFSAERTGGSVSTLTIQRTQQEDSAVYLCASSVSQTQQFFGPGTRLTVL.